The present T cell receptor beta chain was sequenced within a study of patients and donors after allogeneic stem cell transplantation. This clonotype was detected ten times or more. TCRdb re-derived calls from the RT-PCR reads in MiXCR, one entry per CDR3 protein. This table has 200,000 to 250,000 distinct CDR3 sequences, roughly 15% appearing once. This CDR3 comprises 17 residues. Germline V gene sequence: CDR1 SGHVS, CDR2 FNYEAQ. V lost 2 bases, J lost 0 bases, and 11 bases lay in between. The rearrangement joins TRBV7-6 to TRBJ2-6; D is possibly TRBD2 (6 bases). The receptor was isolated from a human donor who was either an allogeneic HSCT recipient or a stem cell or donor lymphocyte infusion donor (not recorded which). It is not recorded whose cells these are; they may come from a transplant donor. Material for sequencing was blood, either unsorted or a sorted T cell fraction (not recorded which). The CDR3 sequence is CASSLRSGSSGANVLTF. CDR3 nucleotide sequence: TGTGCCAGCAGCTTAAGATCCGGGAGCTCTGGGGCCAACGTCCTGACTTTC.